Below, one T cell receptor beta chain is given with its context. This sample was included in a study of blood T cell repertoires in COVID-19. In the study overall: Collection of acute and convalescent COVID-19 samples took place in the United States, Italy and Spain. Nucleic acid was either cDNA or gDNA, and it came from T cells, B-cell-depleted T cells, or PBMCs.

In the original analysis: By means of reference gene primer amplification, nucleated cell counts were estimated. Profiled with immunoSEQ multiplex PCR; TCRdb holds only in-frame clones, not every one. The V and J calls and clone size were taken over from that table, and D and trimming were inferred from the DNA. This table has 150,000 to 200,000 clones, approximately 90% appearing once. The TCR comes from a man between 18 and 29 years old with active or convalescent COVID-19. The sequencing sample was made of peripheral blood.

CDR3 protein: CAWSSGVGHQPQHF. DNA of the CDR3: TGTGCCTGGAGTTCGGGGGTCGGGCATCAGCCCCAGCATTTT. This chain uses TRBV30 with TRBJ1-5; a weak D match, TRBD1 (5 bases). From germline, CDR1 is GTSNPN and CDR2 SVGIG (reference sequence). Trimming removed 2 bases from V and 5 bases from J, with 13 bases in between. The CDR3 has 14 residues.